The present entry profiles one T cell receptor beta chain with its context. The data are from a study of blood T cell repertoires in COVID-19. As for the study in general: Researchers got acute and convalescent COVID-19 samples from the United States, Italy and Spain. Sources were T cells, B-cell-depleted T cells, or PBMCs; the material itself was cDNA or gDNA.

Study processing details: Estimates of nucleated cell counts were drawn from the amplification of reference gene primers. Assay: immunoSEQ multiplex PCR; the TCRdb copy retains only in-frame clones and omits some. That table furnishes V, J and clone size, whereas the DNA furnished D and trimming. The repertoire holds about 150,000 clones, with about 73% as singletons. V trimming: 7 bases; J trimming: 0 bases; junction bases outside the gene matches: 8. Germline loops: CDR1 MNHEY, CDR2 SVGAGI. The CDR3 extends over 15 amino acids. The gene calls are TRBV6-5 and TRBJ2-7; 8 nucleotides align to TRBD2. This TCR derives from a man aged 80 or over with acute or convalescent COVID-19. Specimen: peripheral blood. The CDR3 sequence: CASTPLAASSYEQYF. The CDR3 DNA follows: TGTGCCAGCACTCCACTAGCGGCAAGCTCCTACGAGCAGTACTTC.